These T cell receptor beta chains were read from a single sample in a study of control samples from healthy donors and cancer patients. Assay used: immunoSEQ multiplex PCR; TCRdb lists only in-frame clones, some missing. The sample yields 120,000 or so clones, approximately 94% seen once. Sequenced material: PBMCs. The receptors originated from a man aged 45 to 65 with head and neck cancer. Both conserved end residues are part of each CDR3. D genes are given only for firm matches. Only part of the rows carry a size: once, few, many, or a class if the clone is expanded.

TRBV18	TRBJ2-7	.	TRBD1	CASSPGTVIYEQYF	TGTGCCAGCTCACCAGGGACAGTAATCTACGAGCAGTACTTC
TRBV6-2/TRBV6-3	TRBJ2-7	once	.	CASSYSQGSYEQYF	TGTGCCAGCAGTTACTCTCAGGGGTCCTACGAGCAGTACTTC
TRBV18	TRBJ2-1	once	.	CASSPHQGLYNEQFF	TGTGCCAGCTCACCACATCAGGGCCTCTACAATGAGCAGTTCTTC
TRBV30	TRBJ1-1	.	.	CAWSGVWALNTEAFF	TGTGCCTGGAGTGGGGTTTGGGCATTGAACACTGAAGCTTTCTTT
TRBV5-1	TRBJ2-3	.	.	CASSLEGGTDTQYF	TGCGCCAGCAGCTTGGAAGGGGGCACAGATACGCAGTATTTT
TRBV11-3	TRBJ2-7	.	.	CASSLGLVYEQYF	TGTGCCAGCAGCTTAGGACTAGTTTACGAGCAGTACTTC
TRBV9	TRBJ2-2	.	TRBD2	CASSVGLAGTGELFF	TGTGCCAGCAGCGTAGGTCTAGCGGGGACCGGGGAGCTGTTTTTT
TRBV29-1	TRBJ2-7	.	TRBD1	CSAGTGGLYEQYF	TGCAGCGCGGGGACAGGGGGCCTCTACGAGCAGTACTTC
TRBV10-3	TRBJ1-1	.	TRBD1	CAISDLSDREGTEAFF	TGTGCCATCAGTGACCTCTCGGACAGGGAGGGCACTGAAGCTTTCTTT
TRBV10-3	TRBJ1-1	.	.	CAISESQAMNTEAFF	TGTGCCATCAGTGAGTCCCAGGCAATGAACACTGAAGCTTTCTTT
TRBV28	TRBJ2-5	.	.	CASSHPRDTGETQYF	TGTGCCAGCAGCCATCCCCGAGACACGGGAGAGACCCAGTACTTC
TRBV25-1	TRBJ2-6	.	TRBD1	CASSRTGDWSGANVLTF	TGTGCCAGCAGTCGGACAGGGGACTGGTCTGGGGCCAACGTCCTGACTTTC
TRBV3-1/TRBV3-2	TRBJ2-1	.	TRBD2	CASSQDSPSGGEQFF	TGTGCCAGCAGCCAAGATTCCCCCAGCGGGGGTGAGCAGTTCTTC
TRBV4-3	TRBJ1-4	.	.	CASSQASGEANEKLFF	TGCGCCAGCAGCCAAGCGTCAGGGGAGGCAAATGAAAAACTGTTTTTT
TRBV11-3	TRBJ2-1	once	TRBD2	CASSPGGGSYNEQFF	TGTGCCAGCAGCCCTGGGGGGGGGTCCTACAATGAGCAGTTCTTC
TRBV6-6	TRBJ2-7	.	.	CASTPGHPRGFEQYF	TGTGCCAGCACCCCGGGACACCCGAGGGGGTTCGAGCAGTACTTC
TRBV9	TRBJ2-5	.	.	CASSVVVAGSQYF	TGTGCCAGCAGCGTAGTGGTGGCAGGGAGCCAGTACTTC
TRBV2	TRBJ2-5	.	.	CASSEDLWQETQYF	TGTGCCAGCAGTGAGGACCTGTGGCAAGAGACCCAGTACTTC
TRBV29-1	TRBJ2-2	.	TRBD2	CSVGPRGGNTGELFF	TGCAGCGTTGGCCCTCGGGGGGGGAACACCGGGGAGCTGTTTTTT
TRBV6-5	TRBJ1-6	few	.	CASSYSPMPISPLHF	TGTGCCAGCAGTTACTCTCCCATGCCGATTTCACCCCTCCACTTT
TRBV13	TRBJ2-1	.	TRBD2	CASSLGLAVTYNEQFF	TGTGCCAGCAGCCTGGGACTAGCGGTAACCTACAATGAGCAGTTCTTC
TRBV24-1	TRBJ2-3	.	.	CATSDTKTPTSTDTQYF	TGTGCCACCAGTGATACGAAGACGCCAACGAGCACAGATACGCAGTATTTT
TRBV5-8	TRBJ1-6	.	TRBD1	CASSFGTGSSPLHF	TGTGCCAGCAGCTTCGGGACAGGTTCCTCACCCCTCCACTTT
TRBV28	TRBJ2-5	.	.	CASSLGTRQETQYF	TGTGCCAGCAGTTTAGGGACACGACAAGAGACCCAGTACTTC
TRBV6-5	TRBJ1-2	.	TRBD1	CASSYKQGANYGYTF	TGTGCCAGCAGTTACAAGCAGGGGGCGAACTATGGCTACACCTTC
TRBV13	TRBJ2-1	.	TRBD2	CASSLAGGPYNEQFF	TGTGCCAGCAGTTTAGCGGGGGGGCCCTACAATGAGCAGTTCTTC
TRBV4-2	TRBJ2-5	.	.	CASSQAVGGPRETQYF	TGTGCCAGCAGCCAGGCAGTGGGGGGGCCGCGGGAGACCCAGTACTTC
TRBV20-1	TRBJ1-3	once	.	CSASGPSGNTIYF	TGCAGTGCTAGTGGCCCCTCTGGAAACACCATATATTTT
TRBV2	TRBJ1-2	.	TRBD1	CASRRGDSPRTGYTF	TGTGCCAGCAGGAGAGGGGACAGCCCCAGAACGGGCTACACCTTC
TRBV7-3	TRBJ1-1	.	.	CASSLLGGTNTEAFF	TGTGCCAGCAGCTTATTGGGGGGTACGAACACTGAAGCTTTCTTT